This TCR beta chain was documented in a study of blood T cells in healthy people across ages. It was with a sample-barcoded 5' primer and a J-beta primer mix that a second PCR of roughly 7 to 12 cycles was run. One entry per CDR3 protein results from TCRdb running MiXCR on the 5' RACE reads. This table has about 780,000 distinct CDR3 sequences, roughly 25% appearing once. These sequences were also reported in another study, on T cells of mothers and their children.

The sequencing input was blood. The source of this sequence is a boy under 18 in good health.

CDR3 sequence (DNA): TGTGCCAGCAGCCCCGGGACCCCGAGCGAAGCTTTCTTT. Protein product: CASSPGTPSEAFF. The chain has TRBV9 and TRBJ1-1; D may be TRBD1 (5 bases). CDR3 length equals 13 residues. The V gene's germline CDR1 is SGDLS and CDR2 YYNGEE. The V end lost 4 bases, the J end lost 8 bases, and 15 bases lay between the germline ends.